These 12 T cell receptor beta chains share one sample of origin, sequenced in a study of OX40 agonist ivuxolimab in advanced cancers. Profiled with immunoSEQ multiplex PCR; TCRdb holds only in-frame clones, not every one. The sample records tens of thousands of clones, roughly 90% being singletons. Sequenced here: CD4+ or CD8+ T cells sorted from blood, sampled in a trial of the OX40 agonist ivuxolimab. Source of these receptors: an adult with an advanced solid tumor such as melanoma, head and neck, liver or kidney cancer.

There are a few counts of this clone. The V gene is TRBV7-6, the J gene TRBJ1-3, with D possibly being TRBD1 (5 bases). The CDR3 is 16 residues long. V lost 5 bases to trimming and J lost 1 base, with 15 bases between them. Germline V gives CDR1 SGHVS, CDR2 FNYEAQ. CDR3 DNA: TGTGCCAGCAGCCCAAGTGTGGGGACTTCTGGAAACACCATATATTTT. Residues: CASSPSVGTSGNTIYF.

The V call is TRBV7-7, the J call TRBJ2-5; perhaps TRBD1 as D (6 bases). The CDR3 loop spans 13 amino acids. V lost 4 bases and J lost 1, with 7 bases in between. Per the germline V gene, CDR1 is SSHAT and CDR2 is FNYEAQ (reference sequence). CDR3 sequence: CASSSDSQETQYF. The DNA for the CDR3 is TGTGCCAGCAGCTCGGACAGCCAAGAGACCCAGTACTTC.

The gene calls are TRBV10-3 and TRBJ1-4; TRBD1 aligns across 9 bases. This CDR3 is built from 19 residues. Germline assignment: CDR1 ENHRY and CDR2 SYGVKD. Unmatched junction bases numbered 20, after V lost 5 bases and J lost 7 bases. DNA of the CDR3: TGTGCCATCAGTACCCAAAGGGGAACAGGGGGCCTGTTTGTTGAAAAACTGTTTTTT. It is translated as CAISTQRGTGGLFVEKLFF.

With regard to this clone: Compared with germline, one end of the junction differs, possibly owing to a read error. CDR3 protein: CASREGTITYNSPLHF. The CDR3 nucleotides are TGTGCCAGCAGAGAAGGCACAATAACCTATAATTCACCCCTCCACTTT. The chain is built from TRBV6-1 and TRBJ1-6; D uncertain. Germline CDR1 and CDR2: MNHNS and SASEGT. CDR3 length equals 16 residues.

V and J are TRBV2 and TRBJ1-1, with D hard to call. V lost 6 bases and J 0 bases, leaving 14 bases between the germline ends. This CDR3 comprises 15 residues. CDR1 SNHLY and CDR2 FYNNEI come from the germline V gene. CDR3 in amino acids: CASSARSAVNTEAFF. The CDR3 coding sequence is TGTGCCAGCAGCGCCCGTTCGGCGGTGAACACTGAAGCTTTCTTT.

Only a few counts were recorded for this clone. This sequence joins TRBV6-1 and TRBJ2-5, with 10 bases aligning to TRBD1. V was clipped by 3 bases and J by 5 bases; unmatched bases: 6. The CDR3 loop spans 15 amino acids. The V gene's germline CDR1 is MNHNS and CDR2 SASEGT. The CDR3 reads CASSDWTGGYETQYF. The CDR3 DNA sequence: TGTGCCAGCAGTGATTGGACAGGGGGGTATGAGACCCAGTACTTC.

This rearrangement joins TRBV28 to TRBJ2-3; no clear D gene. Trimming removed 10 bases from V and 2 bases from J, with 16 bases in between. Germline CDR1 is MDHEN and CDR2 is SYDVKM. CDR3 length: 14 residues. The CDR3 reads CATKPPPHTDTQYF. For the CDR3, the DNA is TGTGCCACCAAACCCCCTCCCCACACAGATACGCAGTATTTT.

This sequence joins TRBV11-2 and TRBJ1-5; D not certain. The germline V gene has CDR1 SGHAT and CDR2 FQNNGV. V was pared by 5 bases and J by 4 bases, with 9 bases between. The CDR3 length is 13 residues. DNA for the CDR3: TGTGCCAGCAGCCTCTCGACAAATCAGCCCCAGCATTTT. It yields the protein CASSLSTNQPQHF.

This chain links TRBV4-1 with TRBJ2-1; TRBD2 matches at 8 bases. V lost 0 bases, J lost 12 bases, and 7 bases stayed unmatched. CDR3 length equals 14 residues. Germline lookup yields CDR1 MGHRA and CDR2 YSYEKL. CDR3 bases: TGCGCCAGCAGCCAAGATATTAGCGGGATGCGGCAGTTCTTC. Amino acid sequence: CASSQDISGMRQFF.

Written as DNA, the CDR3 is TGCGCCAGCAGTGAATGGGGGAGGAGCACAGATACGCAGTATTTT. Amino acids: CASSEWGRSTDTQYF. The V gene is TRBV10-2, the J gene TRBJ2-3; a weak D match, TRBD2 (6 bases). Per germline, CDR1 WSHSY and CDR2 SAAADI. The CDR3 runs to 15 residues. The germline V and J ends were trimmed by 3 bases and 0 bases, with 10 bases remaining between them.

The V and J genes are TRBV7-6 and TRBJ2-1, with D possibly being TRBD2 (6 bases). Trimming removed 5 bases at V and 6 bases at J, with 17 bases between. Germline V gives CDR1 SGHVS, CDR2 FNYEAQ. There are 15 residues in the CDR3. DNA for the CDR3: TGTGCCAGCAGCCTAACGCCGGGACTCCTCAATGAGCAGTTCTTC. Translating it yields CASSLTPGLLNEQFF.

The CDR3 region has the DNA TGTGCCAGCAGCCCCCGGGGGGGGCAGAACACCGGGGAGCTGTTTTTT. This encodes CASSPRGGQNTGELFF. The chain uses TRBV9 and TRBJ2-2, with 8 bases that match TRBD2. Trimming removed 4 bases from V and 1 base from J; junction bases left unmatched: 6. Germline V lookup: CDR1 SGDLS, CDR2 YYNGEE. This CDR3 contains 16 residues.